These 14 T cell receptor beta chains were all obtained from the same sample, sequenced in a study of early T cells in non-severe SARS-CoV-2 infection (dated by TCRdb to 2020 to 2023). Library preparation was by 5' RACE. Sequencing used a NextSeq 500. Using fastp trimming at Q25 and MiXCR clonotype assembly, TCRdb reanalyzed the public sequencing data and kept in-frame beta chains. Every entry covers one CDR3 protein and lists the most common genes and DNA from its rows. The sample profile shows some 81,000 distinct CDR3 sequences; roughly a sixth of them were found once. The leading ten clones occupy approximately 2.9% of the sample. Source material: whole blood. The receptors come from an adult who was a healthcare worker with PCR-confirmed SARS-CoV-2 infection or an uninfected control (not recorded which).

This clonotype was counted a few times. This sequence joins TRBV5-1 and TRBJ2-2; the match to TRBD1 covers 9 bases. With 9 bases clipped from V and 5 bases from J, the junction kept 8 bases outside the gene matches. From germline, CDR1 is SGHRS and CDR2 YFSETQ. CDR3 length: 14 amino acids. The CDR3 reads CATTGGGSTGELFF. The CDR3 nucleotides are TGCGCCACAACAGGGGGCGGAAGTACCGGGGAGCTGTTTTTT.

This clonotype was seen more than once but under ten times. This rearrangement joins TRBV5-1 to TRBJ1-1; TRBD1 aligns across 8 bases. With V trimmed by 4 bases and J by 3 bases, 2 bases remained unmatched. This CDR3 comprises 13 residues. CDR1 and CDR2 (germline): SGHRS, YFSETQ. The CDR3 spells CASSRDRYTEAFF. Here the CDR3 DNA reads TGCGCCAGCAGCAGGGACAGGTACACTGAAGCTTTCTTT.

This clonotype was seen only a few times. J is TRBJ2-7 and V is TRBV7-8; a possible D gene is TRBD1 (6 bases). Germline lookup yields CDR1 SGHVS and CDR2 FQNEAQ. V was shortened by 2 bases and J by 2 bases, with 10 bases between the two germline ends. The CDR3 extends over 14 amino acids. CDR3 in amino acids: CASSLKQGPYEQYF. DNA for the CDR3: TGTGCCAGCAGCTTAAAGCAGGGGCCCTACGAGCAGTACTTC.

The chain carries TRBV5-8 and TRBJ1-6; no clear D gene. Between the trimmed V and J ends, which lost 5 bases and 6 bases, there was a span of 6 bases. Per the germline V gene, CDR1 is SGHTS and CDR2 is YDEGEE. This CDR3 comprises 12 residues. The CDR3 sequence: CASRRVNSPLHF. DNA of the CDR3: TGTGCCAGCAGGCGGGTTAATTCACCCCTCCACTTT.

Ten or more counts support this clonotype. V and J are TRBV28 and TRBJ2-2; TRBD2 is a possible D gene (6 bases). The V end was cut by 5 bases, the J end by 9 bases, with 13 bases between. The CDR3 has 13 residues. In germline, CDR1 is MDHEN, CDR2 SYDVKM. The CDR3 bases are TGTGCCAGCAGTCCCGGAGGACTACGGGAGCTGTTTTTT. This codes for CASSPGGLRELFF.

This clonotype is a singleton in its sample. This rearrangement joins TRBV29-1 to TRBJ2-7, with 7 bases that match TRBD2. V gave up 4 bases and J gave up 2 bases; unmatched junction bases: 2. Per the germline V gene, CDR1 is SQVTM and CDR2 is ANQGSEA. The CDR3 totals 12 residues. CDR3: CSVVGTTYEQYF. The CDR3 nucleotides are TGCAGCGTTGTCGGGACTACCTACGAGCAGTACTTC.

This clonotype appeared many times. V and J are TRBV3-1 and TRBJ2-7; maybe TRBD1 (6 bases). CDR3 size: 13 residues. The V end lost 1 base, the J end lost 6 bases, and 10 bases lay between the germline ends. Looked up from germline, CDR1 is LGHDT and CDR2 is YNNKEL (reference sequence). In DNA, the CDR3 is TGTGCCAGCAGCCAAGGGGGGCACTCCGAGCAGTACTTC. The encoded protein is CASSQGGHSEQYF.

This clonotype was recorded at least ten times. The CDR3, as DNA: TGTGCCACAGGATCCTACGAGCAGTACTTC. As protein: CATGSYEQYF. V is TRBV28 and J is TRBJ2-7; D unresolved. CDR1 and CDR2 from the germline V gene are MDHEN and SYDVKM. Trimming removed 10 bases from V and 1 base from J, with 5 bases in between. This CDR3 has 10 amino acids. The entire variable domain, with the rest obtained from reference TRBV28 and TRBJ2-7, is as follows: DVKVTQSSRYLVKRTGEKVFLECVQDMDHENMFWYRQDPGLGLRLIYFSYDVKMKEKGDIPEGYSVSREKKERFSLILESASTNQTSMYLCATGSYEQYFGPGTRLTVT.

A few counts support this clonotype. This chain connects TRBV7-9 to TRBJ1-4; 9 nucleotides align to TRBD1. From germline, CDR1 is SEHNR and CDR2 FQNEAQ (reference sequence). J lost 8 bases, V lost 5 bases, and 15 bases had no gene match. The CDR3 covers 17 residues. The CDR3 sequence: CASSQPGQGLWGEKLFF. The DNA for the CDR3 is TGTGCCAGCAGCCAACCGGGACAGGGCCTCTGGGGGGAAAAACTGTTTTTT. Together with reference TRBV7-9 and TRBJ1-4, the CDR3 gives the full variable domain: DTGVSQNPRHKITKRGQNVTFRCDPISEHNRLYWYRQTLGQGPEFLTYFQNEAQLEKSRLLSDRFSAERPKGSFSTLEIQRTEQGDSAMYLCASSQPGQGLWGEKLFFGSGTQLSVL.

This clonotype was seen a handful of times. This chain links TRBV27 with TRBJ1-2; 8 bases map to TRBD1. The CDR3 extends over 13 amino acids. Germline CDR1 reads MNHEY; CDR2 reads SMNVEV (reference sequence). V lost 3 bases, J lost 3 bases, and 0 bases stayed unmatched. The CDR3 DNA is TGTGCCAGCAGTTTGGACAGGGACTATGGCTACACCTTC. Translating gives CASSLDRDYGYTF.

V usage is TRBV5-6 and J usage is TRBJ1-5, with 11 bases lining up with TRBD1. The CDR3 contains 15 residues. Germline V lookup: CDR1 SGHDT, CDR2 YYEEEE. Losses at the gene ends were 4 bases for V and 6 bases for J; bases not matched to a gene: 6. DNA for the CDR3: TGTGCCAGCAGCCAGGACAGGGGGCGATTTCAGCCCCAGCATTTT. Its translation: CASSQDRGRFQPQHF.

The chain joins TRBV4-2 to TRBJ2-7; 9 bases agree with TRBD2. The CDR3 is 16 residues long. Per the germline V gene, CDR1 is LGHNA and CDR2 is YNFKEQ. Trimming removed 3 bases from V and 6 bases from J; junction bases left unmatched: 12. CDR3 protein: CASSQRSGLALGEQYF. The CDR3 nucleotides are TGTGCCAGCAGCCAGAGGAGCGGACTAGCGCTAGGCGAGCAGTACTTC.

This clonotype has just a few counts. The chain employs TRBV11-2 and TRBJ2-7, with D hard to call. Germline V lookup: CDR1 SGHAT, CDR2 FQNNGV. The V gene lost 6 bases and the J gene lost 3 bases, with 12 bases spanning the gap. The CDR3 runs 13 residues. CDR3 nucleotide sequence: TGTGCCAGCAGGTCGTTGCAGGTCTACGAGCAGTACTTC. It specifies CASRSLQVYEQYF.

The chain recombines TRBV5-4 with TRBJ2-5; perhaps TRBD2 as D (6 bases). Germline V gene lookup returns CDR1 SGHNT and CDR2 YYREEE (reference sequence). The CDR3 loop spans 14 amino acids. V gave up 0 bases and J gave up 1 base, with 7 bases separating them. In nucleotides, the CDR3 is TGTGCCAGCAGCTTGGTCGGGGGCCAAGAGACCCAGTACTTC. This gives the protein CASSLVGGQETQYF.